These 21 T cell receptor beta chains came from one sample sequenced in a study of blood T cell repertoires in COVID-19. The assay was immunoSEQ multiplex PCR, and TCRdb's table has in-frame clones only and misses some. The sample lists about 55,000 clones; 80% to 90% were seen once. Sequencing used peripheral blood. The receptors originated from a man of 80 years or more with acute or convalescent COVID-19.

This clone was observed a handful of times. The chain is built from TRBV11-3 and TRBJ1-1; 7 bases are a match to TRBD1. This CDR3 has 16 amino acids. CDR1 and CDR2 (germline): SGHNT, YENEEA. J lost 1 base, V lost 5 bases, and 10 bases had no gene match. DNA for the CDR3: TGTGCCAGCAGCCCATATTCCGGGACAGCGAACACTGAAGCTTTCTTT. Its translation is CASSPYSGTANTEAFF.

This chain connects TRBV3-1 (or the pseudogene TRBV3-2) to TRBJ2-7; 9 nucleotides line up with TRBD1. The CDR3 totals 15 residues. V trimming: 4 bases; J trimming: 7 bases; junction bases outside the gene matches: 11. Looked up from germline, CDR1 is LGHDT and CDR2 is YNNKEL (reference sequence). The CDR3 DNA reads TGTGCCAGCAGCCTCCTACAGGGGGCGGGAAGGGAGCAGTACTTC. Translating it yields CASSLLQGAGREQYF.

This rearrangement joins TRBV4-2 to TRBJ1-3; no firm D call. V lost 0 bases and J lost 0, with 9 bases in between. The CDR3 length is 16 residues. Germline V gives CDR1 LGHNA, CDR2 YNFKEQ. The CDR3: CASSQDGLSSGNTIYF. The CDR3 DNA sequence: TGTGCCAGCAGCCAAGACGGACTCAGCTCTGGAAACACCATATATTTT.

The chain carries TRBV7-2 and TRBJ1-5; D gene uncertain. The CDR3 sequence is 15 residues long. Germline lookup yields CDR1 SGHTA and CDR2 FQGNSA. V was trimmed by 4 bases and J by 0 bases, leaving 10 bases between them. CDR3 protein: CASSYRVYSNQPQHF. The CDR3 DNA is TGTGCCAGCAGCTACCGGGTTTATAGCAATCAGCCCCAGCATTTT.

The rearrangement links TRBV24-1 to TRBJ2-1; D is possibly TRBD2 (5 bases). Between the trimmed V and J ends, which lost 4 bases and 1 base, there was a span of 16 bases. Germline V CDR1 and CDR2: KGHDR, SFDVKD. The CDR3 totals 17 residues. CDR3 residues: CATSDSSPGLSYNEQFF. The CDR3 DNA follows: TGTGCCACCAGTGACTCTTCACCCGGACTTTCCTACAATGAGCAGTTCTTC.

V usage is TRBV2 and J usage is TRBJ2-2, with 8 bases that match TRBD1. Unmatched junction bases numbered 5, after V lost 6 bases and J lost 5 bases. This CDR3 has 14 amino acids. Germline assignment: CDR1 SNHLY and CDR2 FYNNEI. CDR3 DNA: TGTGCCAGCAGGGTAAACAGGGGGACCGGGGAGCTGTTTTTT. Residues: CASRVNRGTGELFF.

This chain links TRBV6-6 with TRBJ2-5; TRBD2 matches 8 bases. Trimming removed 5 bases from V and 7 bases from J; junction bases left unmatched: 6. The CDR3 spans 13 residues. CDR1 and CDR2 (germline): MNHNY, SVGAGI (reference sequence). CDR3 coding DNA: TGTGCCAGCAGTACCTTAAGCGGGGGGACCCAGTACTTC. Its translation is CASSTLSGGTQYF.

The genes are TRBV5-1 and TRBJ2-5; D may be TRBD1 (6 bases). There are 15 residues in the CDR3. V was pared by 2 bases and J by 2 bases, with 13 bases between. CDR1 and CDR2 from the germline V gene are SGHRS and YFSETQ. For the CDR3, the DNA is TGCGCCAGCAGCTTCACGGGACACACTCAAGAGACCCAGTACTTC. As protein: CASSFTGHTQETQYF.

The chain employs TRBV24-1 and TRBJ2-1, with D perhaps TRBD2 (6 bases). Germline CDR1 reads KGHDR; CDR2 reads SFDVKD. V dropped 9 bases and J dropped 2 bases, with 10 bases sitting between them. This CDR3 has 13 residues. In DNA, the CDR3 is TGTGCCACCGGAGGGGTAACCTACAATGAGCAGTTCTTC. It encodes CATGGVTYNEQFF.

The rearrangement joins TRBV7-3 to TRBJ1-1; D is possibly TRBD1 (6 bases). The ends were cut back, 0 bases at V and 5 bases at J, with 16 bases in the middle. CDR1 and CDR2 (germline): SGHTA, FQGTGA. The CDR3 totals 16 residues. DNA for the CDR3: TGTGCCAGCAGCTTAACCGCTCGGGGGGCGCGGACTGAAGCTTTCTTT. Residues: CASSLTARGARTEAFF.

The chain carries TRBV14 and TRBJ2-1; 10 bases are shared with TRBD2. The trim removed 4 bases at V and 4 bases at J, leaving 4 bases unmatched. CDR1 and CDR2 (germline): SGHDN, FVKESK. The CDR3 totals 15 residues. The CDR3 nucleotides are TGTGCCAGCAGCCGACGGACTAGCGGTTACAATGAGCAGTTCTTC. Its translation is CASSRRTSGYNEQFF.

CDR3 nucleotide sequence: TGTGCCAGCAGCTTAGGACCGACAGGGGGCAGCTCCTACGAGCAGTACTTC. Translation gives CASSLGPTGGSSYEQYF. The chain is built from TRBV5-6 and TRBJ2-7; 10 bases fit TRBD1. V was pared by 2 bases and J by 0 bases, with 8 bases of the junction left unmatched. Germline V gene data show CDR1 as SGHDT and CDR2 as YYEEEE. This CDR3 contains 17 residues.

The genes are TRBV27 and TRBJ2-7, with TRBD1 matching 7 bases. J gave up 0 bases and V 6 bases, and 8 bases lay outside the gene matches. Germline CDR1 is MNHEY and CDR2 is SMNVEV (reference sequence). This CDR3 has 15 amino acids. The CDR3: CASRQETGSSYEQYF. Here the CDR3 DNA reads TGTGCCAGCAGGCAAGAGACAGGGAGCTCCTACGAGCAGTACTTC.

The chain joins TRBV7-9 to TRBJ1-2; a possible D gene is TRBD1 (5 bases). V was trimmed by 2 bases and J by 4 bases, leaving 8 bases between them. The CDR3 is 13 residues long. CDR1 SEHNR and CDR2 FQNEAQ come from the germline V gene (reference sequence). CDR3: CASSLRGGYGYTF. CDR3 nucleotide sequence: TGTGCCAGCAGCTTAAGGGGCGGCTATGGCTACACCTTC.

The rearrangement joins TRBV12-3 or TRBV12-4 to TRBJ2-1, with D uncertain. The length of the CDR3 is 13 residues. V was trimmed by 4 bases and J by 8 bases, leaving 12 bases between them. The chain's CDR3 is CASSSRIVDEQFF. The CDR3 DNA reads TGTGCCAGCAGTTCTCGAATAGTGGATGAGCAGTTCTTC.

This clone was seen more than once but under ten times. The chain has TRBV29-1 and TRBJ1-2; a weak D match, TRBD1 (5 bases). This CDR3 has 12 residues. The germline V and J ends were trimmed by 5 bases and 2 bases, with 9 bases remaining between them. The germline gives CDR1 SQVTM, CDR2 ANQGSEA. CDR3 sequence reads: CSVIDRNYGYTF. The DNA for the CDR3 is TGCAGCGTTATAGACAGAAACTATGGCTACACCTTC.

The CDR3 DNA is TGTGCCAGCAGCTTAGACGGCGGGGGCACTGAAGCTTTCTTT. Amino acid sequence: CASSLDGGGTEAFF. The chain couples TRBV11-3 to TRBJ1-1; possibly TRBD1 for D (5 bases). The CDR3 runs 14 residues. V was cut by 0 bases and J by 4 bases, with 9 bases left in between. CDR1 and CDR2 from the germline V gene are SGHNT and YENEEA.

V and J are TRBV4-3 and TRBJ1-4, with D unresolved. The CDR3 totals 16 residues. V lost 0 bases and J 0 bases, leaving 8 bases between the germline ends. Germline CDR1 reads LGHNA; CDR2 reads YSLEER. The CDR3 protein is CASSQDGGATNEKLFF. The CDR3 nucleotides read TGCGCCAGCAGCCAAGATGGCGGCGCAACTAATGAAAAACTGTTTTTT.

This clone was detected once. The rearrangement joins TRBV27 to TRBJ2-7; TRBD1 might be the D (6 bases). The V gene's germline CDR1 is MNHEY and CDR2 SMNVEV (reference sequence). The CDR3 totals 14 residues. V gave up 5 bases and J gave up 0 bases, with 11 bases separating them. CDR3 protein: CASSRLQGSYEQYF. CDR3 nucleotides: TGTGCCAGCAGTCGCCTACAGGGCTCCTACGAGCAGTACTTC.

The rearrangement uses TRBV10-3 and TRBJ1-1; 9 bases are a match to TRBD1. Trimming at V came to 6 bases and at J to 1 base, leaving 3 bases not matched to a gene. Germline CDR1 reads ENHRY; CDR2 reads SYGVKD. The CDR3 has 14 residues. CDR3 bases: TGTGCCATCAGGGGGACAGGGAAGAACACTGAAGCTTTCTTT. Protein product: CAIRGTGKNTEAFF.

The chain employs TRBV3-1 (or the pseudogene TRBV3-2) and TRBJ1-5; the D gene is possibly TRBD1 (5 bases). In germline, CDR1 is LGHDT, CDR2 YNNKEL (reference sequence). This CDR3 has 14 amino acids. V was shortened by 1 base and J by 4 bases, with 8 bases between the two germline ends. In DNA form, the CDR3 reads TGTGCCAGCAGCCAAGGTCGGGGGAATCAGCCCCAGCATTTT. It codes for CASSQGRGNQPQHF.